The rows below give T cell receptor beta chains drawn from one sample of a study of blood T cell repertoires in COVID-19. Libraries were prepared by immunoSEQ multiplex PCR; TCRdb keeps only in-frame clonotypes and omits some of them. The table lists roughly 300,000 clones, less than 85% of them singletons. Material: PBMCs or T cells enriched from blood (not recorded which). The receptors derive from a woman in her forties or fifties who had recovered from COVID-19. Each CDR3 is given with its conserved first and last residue. The order of the fields is clone size, V gene, D gene, J gene, CDR3 DNA, CDR3 protein. The D gene is left open where the match is weak. A clone size is listed for some rows: how often the clone was seen (once, few, many), or a class if it is expanded.

.	TRBV27	.	TRBJ2-3	TGTGCCAGCAGCCGGGGGTACGTCGTAGGGAACACAGATACGCAGTATTTT	CASSRGYVVGNTDTQYF
.	TRBV30	TRBD2	TRBJ2-1	TGTGCCTGGAGTGTCCCGGGGACTAGCGGATACAATGAGCAGTTCTTC	CAWSVPGTSGYNEQFF
.	TRBV6-5	.	TRBJ1-4	TGTGCCAGCAGCCCGACATCCGTGGGTGAAAAACTGTTTTTT	CASSPTSVGEKLFF
once	TRBV15	.	TRBJ2-3	TGTGCCACCAGCAGAGATCTTGGCAGGGCCACAGATACGCAGTATTTT	CATSRDLGRATDTQYF
.	TRBV3-1/TRBV3-2	TRBD1	TRBJ2-7	TGTGCCAGCAGCTCTCACGGGACAGGGGAGAGCGAGCAGTACTTC	CASSSHGTGESEQYF
.	TRBV2	.	TRBJ1-5	TGTGCCAGCAGTGAAGCGTTTAGGCCCCAGCATTTT	CASSEAFRPQHF
.	TRBV15	TRBD2	TRBJ2-4	TGTGCCACCAGCGTCCGCGGGAGCGCCAAAAACATTCAGTACTTC	CATSVRGSAKNIQYF
.	TRBV27	.	TRBJ1-2	TGTGCCAGCAGTTACGGAGAACGTAGGGGTGGCTACACCTTC	CASSYGERRGGYTF
.	TRBV27	.	TRBJ2-5	TGTGCCAGCAGTCCCTCCCTAACGGGAGTCCGAGAGACCCAGTACTTC	CASSPSLTGVRETQYF
.	TRBV3-1/TRBV3-2	.	TRBJ1-1	TGTGCCAGCAGCCAGGGCCTACCTGAAGCTTTCTTT	CASSQGLPEAFF
.	TRBV18	TRBD1	TRBJ1-3	TGTGCCAGCTCCCAAGACAGGGGTCCTGGAAACACCATATATTTT	CASSQDRGPGNTIYF
.	TRBV12-3/TRBV12-4	.	TRBJ1-1	TGTGCCAGCAGGGGAGGGGTCGGCACTGAAGCTTTCTTT	CASRGGVGTEAFF
.	TRBV5-5	.	TRBJ1-2	TGTGCCAGCAGCTTGGGTGCAGGGGACGGCTACACCTTC	CASSLGAGDGYTF
.	TRBV12-3/TRBV12-4	.	TRBJ1-2	TGTGCCAGCAGTGATCCTTTTGGAGCTGGCTACACCTTC	CASSDPFGAGYTF
.	TRBV30	.	TRBJ2-1	TGTGCCTGGAGTGTACCGTGGGGGGATGAGCAGTTCTTC	CAWSVPWGDEQFF
.	TRBV2	.	TRBJ2-6	TGTGCCAGCAGTGATGGCCAGTCTGGGGCCAACGTCCTGACTTTC	CASSDGQSGANVLTF
.	TRBV5-6	TRBD1	TRBJ2-7	TGTGCCAGCAGCATGGGACAGAACTACGAGCAGTACTTC	CASSMGQNYEQYF
.	TRBV6-5	.	TRBJ2-2	TGTGCCAGCAGCCGTATATCCGGGGAGCTGTTTTTT	CASSRISGELFF
.	TRBV6-5	.	TRBJ1-1	TGTGCCAGCAGTCGCCGGGAGGGGCCCACTGAAGCTTTCTTT	CASSRREGPTEAFF
.	TRBV9	.	TRBJ1-1	TGTGCCAGCAGCGTAAGGGGAAAGAACACTGAAGCTTTCTTT	CASSVRGKNTEAFF
.	TRBV28	.	TRBJ1-2	TGTGCCAGCAGTCCCCGGACAGTGGGGGGCTACACCTTC	CASSPRTVGGYTF
.	TRBV3-1/TRBV3-2	.	TRBJ2-2	TGTGCCAGCAGCCAAGGGACCCGGGTGGTAGGGACTTACACCGGGGAGCTGTTTTTT	CASSQGTRVVGTYTGELFF
.	TRBV25-1	TRBD1	TRBJ1-2	TGTGCCAGCAGTGAGGACAGGCGACCCCCCCTTGGCTACACCTTC	CASSEDRRPPLGYTF
.	TRBV11-2	TRBD2	TRBJ2-7	TGTGCCAGCAGCCCCGGGACTAGATCGGGAGAGCAGTACTTC	CASSPGTRSGEQYF
.	TRBV19	TRBD1	TRBJ1-5	TGTGCCAGTAGCATTACAGGGGCACGGCGTCAGCCCCAGCATTTT	CASSITGARRQPQHF
.	TRBV7-9	.	TRBJ1-6	TGTGCCAGCAGCTCCGCTACACCCCTCCACTTT	CASSSATPLHF